The 21 T cell receptor beta chains presented below share a single source sample, sequenced in a study of beta chain features in type 1 diabetes. Which antigens these TCRs recognize remains unknown. Sequencing targeted expressed TCRB transcripts, as all isolated RNA had been reverse transcribed. The table came from immunoSEQ multiplex PCR; TCRdb's copy has only in-frame clones and leaves some out. The sample has hundreds of thousands of clones; about an eighth are singletons. Points from the study as a whole: Patients with Type 1 diabetes showed moderately but significantly shorter TCRB CDR3s in all four CD4+ subsets.

Sequences were obtained from naive CD4+ T cells from blood. The origin of the receptors is a man in his late teens or twenties with type 1 diabetes.

This clone was recorded a few times. This rearrangement joins TRBV30 to TRBJ1-5, with 9 bases identical to TRBD1. The CDR3 loop spans 14 amino acids. Germline CDR1 is GTSNPN and CDR2 is SVGIG (reference sequence). The junction had 4 bases not matched to a gene; V was cut back by 5 bases and J by 2 bases. The CDR3 loop is CAWDRGSGNQPQHF. Here the CDR3 DNA reads TGTGCCTGGGACAGGGGGTCCGGCAATCAGCCCCAGCATTTT.

The rearrangement uses TRBV12-5 and TRBJ2-2; 10 bases align to TRBD1. The germline gives CDR1 LGHNT, CDR2 FRNRAP. Unmatched junction bases numbered 4, after V lost 2 bases and J lost 4 bases. This CDR3 has 16 residues. CDR3 residues: CASGLPRQGATGELFF. Here the CDR3 DNA reads TGTGCTAGTGGTTTGCCCCGACAGGGGGCCACCGGGGAGCTGTTTTTT.

This clone was counted between two and nine times. The gene calls are TRBV30 and TRBJ2-3, with 10 positions matching TRBD1. V lost 3 bases to trimming and J lost 4 bases; unmatched junction nucleotides: 1. The CDR3 consists of 13 residues. Germline values: CDR1 GTSNPN, CDR2 SVGIG (reference sequence). The CDR3: CAWRTGGADTQYF. DNA for the CDR3: TGTGCCTGGAGGACAGGGGGCGCAGATACGCAGTATTTT.

This clone was observed a few times. The rearrangement links TRBV29-1 to TRBJ1-2; perhaps TRBD1 as D (5 bases). Looked up from germline, CDR1 is SQVTM and CDR2 is ANQGSEA. V was shortened by 0 bases and J by 14 bases, with 13 bases between the two germline ends. The CDR3 is 11 amino acids. As DNA, the CDR3 is TGCAGCGTTGAAGAGGGGCCGCTGCGAACCTTC. Translated, it gives CSVEEGPLRTF.

The CDR3 DNA follows: TGTGCCACCGGACTAGCGGGCACAGATACGCAGTATTTT. Encoded protein: CATGLAGTDTQYF. This sequence joins TRBV10-3 and TRBJ2-3, with 10 nucleotides matching TRBD2. The CDR3 spans 13 residues. The junction had 2 bases not matched to a gene; V was cut back by 10 bases and J by 1 base. Germline V gene data show CDR1 as ENHRY and CDR2 as SYGVKD.

This clone was found a few times. The rearrangement uses TRBV30 and TRBJ1-3, with 7 bases that match TRBD1. Germline V gives CDR1 GTSNPN, CDR2 SVGIG (reference sequence). V gave up 3 bases and J gave up 2 bases; unmatched junction bases: 7. The CDR3 totals 15 residues. The CDR3 DNA is TGTGCCTGGAGCGACCAGGGGGTTCCTGGAAACACCATATATTTT. Translation gives CAWSDQGVPGNTIYF.

This clone occurred a few times. The rearrangement links TRBV10-2 to TRBJ2-3, with 10 bases lining up with TRBD2. Germline CDR1 WSHSY, CDR2 SAAADI. The CDR3 loop spans 12 amino acids. Germline trimming cut 2 bases from V and 10 bases from J; bases unmatched to any gene: 0. The CDR3 sequence: CASSETSGAQYF. The CDR3 DNA reads TGCGCCAGCAGTGAGACTAGCGGGGCGCAGTATTTT.

Only a few counts were recorded for this clone. The chain has TRBV19 and TRBJ2-2; D not resolved. The germline V and J ends were trimmed by 3 bases and 6 bases, with 5 bases remaining between them. The CDR3 contains 12 residues. CDR1 is LNHDA and CDR2 is SQIVND in the germline V gene (reference sequence). In DNA, the CDR3 is TGTGCCAGTAGTATTAAATCCGGGGAGCTGTTTTTT. Translating gives CASSIKSGELFF.

The V call is TRBV25-1, the J call TRBJ1-2; D call uncertain. V was clipped by 6 bases and J by 4 bases, with 15 bases between them. The CDR3 loop spans 14 amino acids. The V gene's germline CDR1 is MGHDK and CDR2 SYGVNS. CDR3 amino acids: CASSRLEQSYGYTF. In DNA form, the CDR3 reads TGTGCCAGCAGCCGACTGGAACAGAGCTATGGCTACACCTTC.

This clone was found a few times. The V and J genes are TRBV12-5 and TRBJ2-1, with TRBD2 identical over 8 bases. From germline, CDR1 is LGHNT and CDR2 FRNRAP. V trimming: 2 bases; J trimming: 6 bases; junction bases outside the gene matches: 9. CDR3 length: 16 residues. The CDR3 nucleotides are TGTGCTAGTGGTTTGTATTCGGGGGGGGCCCCCAATGAGCAGTTCTTC. It specifies CASGLYSGGAPNEQFF.

The gene calls are TRBV10-3 and TRBJ2-5; D is unclear. Germline loops: CDR1 ENHRY, CDR2 SYGVKD. The CDR3 covers 13 residues. Trimming left V 2 bases short and J 5 bases short, with 9 bases between. This CDR3 reads CAISERVGETQYF. CDR3 nucleotides: TGTGCCATCAGTGAGAGGGTTGGGGAGACCCAGTACTTC.

The genes are TRBV30 and TRBJ2-7, with 7 bases aligning to TRBD2. CDR1 is GTSNPN and CDR2 is SVGIG in the germline V gene (reference sequence). V shed 1 base, J shed 0 bases, and the junction held 6 bases outside the gene matches. The length of the CDR3 is 15 residues. CDR3 loop: CAWSGRGGSSYEQYF. The CDR3 nucleotides read TGTGCCTGGAGTGGAAGGGGCGGGAGCTCCTACGAGCAGTACTTC.

The chain combines TRBV20-1 with TRBJ2-1; 10 bases agree with TRBD2. Trimming removed 4 bases from V and 12 bases from J; junction bases left unmatched: 3. CDR3 length: 11 amino acids. Germline V gene lookup returns CDR1 DFQATT and CDR2 SNEGSKA (reference sequence). In DNA form, the CDR3 reads TGCAGTGCTAAGGTAGCGGGGGGGCAGTTCTTC. Translated: CSAKVAGGQFF.

This clone was detected only a few times. The V gene is TRBV7-9, the J gene TRBJ1-4; possible D gene TRBD1, 5 bases. The CDR3 covers 15 residues. The germline V gene has CDR1 SEHNR and CDR2 FQNEAQ (reference sequence). Between the trimmed V and J ends, which lost 1 base and 3 bases, there was a span of 9 bases. The CDR3 loop reads CASSLEGLSNEKLFF. As DNA, the CDR3 is TGTGCCAGCAGCTTAGAGGGGCTCTCTAATGAAAAACTGTTTTTT.

The J gene is TRBJ2-3, the V gene TRBV10-3; D unclear. V was shortened by 3 bases and J by 0 bases, with 7 bases between the two germline ends. The germline V gene has CDR1 ENHRY and CDR2 SYGVKD. The CDR3 consists of 14 residues. The CDR3 reads CAISETPSTDTQYF. The CDR3 bases are TGTGCCATCAGTGAAACTCCTAGCACAGATACGCAGTATTTT.

The chain joins TRBV7-9 to TRBJ2-7; D is perhaps TRBD1 (5 bases). Germline values: CDR1 SEHNR, CDR2 FQNEAQ (reference sequence). Trimming removed 1 base from V and 4 bases from J, with 11 bases in between. The CDR3 runs 14 residues. CDR3 in amino acids: CASSLGQSSYEQYF. DNA for the CDR3: TGTGCCAGCAGCTTAGGACAGAGTTCTTACGAGCAGTACTTC.

Regarding this clone: The same CDR3 can be traced to other DNA sequences in this sample. The CDR3 loop is CSVEDEGDSRGFF. CDR3 nucleotide sequence: TGCAGCGTTGAGGATGAAGGCGACTCTAGAGGGTTTTTT. V usage is TRBV29-1 and J usage is TRBJ2-2, with D hard to call. The CDR3 totals 13 residues. Germline V gene lookup returns CDR1 SQVTM and CDR2 ANQGSEA. V dropped 3 bases and J dropped 16 bases, with 21 bases sitting between them.

This clone was counted a few times. Within the sample, other DNA sequences also encode this same CDR3. The chain employs TRBV5-1 and TRBJ2-3, with D perhaps TRBD1 or TRBD2 (5 bases each). The CDR3 length is 16 residues. CDR1 and CDR2 from the germline V gene are SGHRS and YFSETQ. V was clipped by 0 bases and J by 0 bases, with 11 bases between them. CDR3 nucleotides: TGCGCCAGCAGCTTGGGGATGGGGACCAGCACAGATACGCAGTATTTT. Residues: CASSLGMGTSTDTQYF.

This chain links TRBV30 with TRBJ2-7, with D tentatively TRBD1 (6 bases). Germline V gene data show CDR1 as GTSNPN and CDR2 as SVGIG (reference sequence). The V end was cut by 1 base, the J end by 2 bases, with 15 bases between. The CDR3 totals 15 residues. For the CDR3, the DNA is TGTGCCTGGAGTGCACAGGGATTCGGCCCCTACGAGCAGTACTTC. Encoded protein: CAWSAQGFGPYEQYF.

The chain is built from TRBV19 and TRBJ2-7, with D perhaps TRBD1 (6 bases). Germline V CDR1 and CDR2: LNHDA, SQIVND (reference sequence). The CDR3 sequence is 15 residues long. The V end was cut by 3 bases, the J end by 3 bases, with 15 bases between. CDR3 nucleotide sequence: TGTGCCAGTAGTATCGGAAGGGACATTCGCTACGAGCAGTACTTC. It yields the protein CASSIGRDIRYEQYF.

V usage is TRBV5-4 and J usage is TRBJ1-2; D gene uncertain. The germline gives CDR1 SGHNT, CDR2 YYREEE (reference sequence). Trimming cost V 0 bases and J 0 bases, with 12 bases left between them. This CDR3 is built from 16 residues. This CDR3 is CASSLDGGPANYGYTF. CDR3 sequence (DNA): TGTGCCAGCAGCTTGGATGGAGGACCAGCTAACTATGGCTACACCTTC.